A selection of T cell receptor beta chains follows, all from one sample in a study of T cells after posttransplantation cyclophosphamide. Clones were sequenced by immunoSEQ multiplex PCR, and TCRdb holds only the in-frame ones, with some missing. The sample has about 21,000 clones; 65% to 90% are singletons. The sequencing used PBMCs, collected 362 days after allogeneic stem cell transplant with calcineurin inhibitor and methotrexate. Receptors were obtained from a female patient aged 30 to 40 who received an allogeneic stem cell transplant from an unrelated donor, was CMV-positive, and had acute and chronic GVHD. Some T cells may have come from the graft donor. Both conserved end residues are part of each CDR3. The D gene is left open where the match is weak. The size of a clone is reported for some rows only, either as once, few or many, or as a class for expanded clones.

CDR3nt,CDR3aa,j_gene,d_gene,abundance,v_gene
TGCGCCAGCAGCTCCTCGGGAGGATGGGCAGATACGCAGTATTTT,CASSSSGGWADTQYF,TRBJ2-3,TRBD2,-,TRBV5-1
TGTGCCAGCAGCGTAGATTTGACCCAGGGCGAAAAACTGTTTTTT,CASSVDLTQGEKLFF,TRBJ1-4,-,-,TRBV9
TGTGCCAGAAGCTTGAAAGGGGCCCCTGGCTACACCTTC,CARSLKGAPGYTF,TRBJ1-2,-,-,TRBV5-3
TGTGCCTGGAGTGTCGGGATCACTTACGAGCAGTACTTC,CAWSVGITYEQYF,TRBJ2-7,-,-,TRBV30
TGTGCCAGCAGCCGGCTGGTGGGCGCGACCCAGTACTTC,CASSRLVGATQYF,TRBJ2-5,-,-,TRBV7-6
TGTGCCAGCAGCAAACCGGGAACTGAGTATTTT,CASSKPGTEYF,TRBJ2-3,-,-,TRBV7-9
TGTGCCGTGGGTGACAGGGGCTCCTCTGGGGCCAACGTCCTGACTTTC,CAVGDRGSSGANVLTF,TRBJ2-6,TRBD1,-,TRBV19
TGTGCCAGCAGCGTAGACATCTCTGGAAACACCATATATTTT,CASSVDISGNTIYF,TRBJ1-3,-,few,TRBV9
TGTGCCACCAGCAGAGAAGGGAAGGGAGCTGGCGAGCAGTACTTC,CATSREGKGAGEQYF,TRBJ2-7,-,once,TRBV15
TGTGCCAGCAGCCCGACACAGCTTGGTACTGAAGCTTTCTTT,CASSPTQLGTEAFF,TRBJ1-1,-,-,TRBV11-2
TGTGCCAGCAGCCGCCATGCGGGACAGACGTACGAGCAGTACTTC,CASSRHAGQTYEQYF,TRBJ2-7,-,-,TRBV7-2
TGTGCCAGCAGCTTGTTGGGGGGGCCGTTGGAGACCCAGTACTTC,CASSLLGGPLETQYF,TRBJ2-5,-,-,TRBV11-2
TGCAGCGTTCACAATGTTGGGACTCCCACTGAAGCTTTCTTT,CSVHNVGTPTEAFF,TRBJ1-1,-,-,TRBV29-1
TGTGCCAGTAGTATATCTAGCGGGAGTAGAGAGACCCAGTACTTC,CASSISSGSRETQYF,TRBJ2-5,TRBD2,-,TRBV19
TGTGCCAGCATCCGGGAGCCACATCTCGGGGAGCTGTTTTTT,CASIREPHLGELFF,TRBJ2-2,-,once,TRBV6-5
TGTGCCTGGAGTCCTAGCGGGAATGAGCAGTTCTTC,CAWSPSGNEQFF,TRBJ2-1,TRBD2,-,TRBV30
TGTGCCTGGAGCCAGGGGCAGGGGGGTGAGCAGTTCTTC,CAWSQGQGGEQFF,TRBJ2-1,-,-,TRBV30
TGTGCCAGCAGTTACCAGCCGGGACAGGGGTTAGAGCAGTACTTC,CASSYQPGQGLEQYF,TRBJ2-7,TRBD1,-,TRBV6-5
TGTGCCAGCAGGCTAGGCTCCTACGAGCAGTACTTC,CASRLGSYEQYF,TRBJ2-7,-,once,TRBV2
TGTGCCAGCAGCTTAGGGATGGGGCGCGCAAATTACAATGAGCAGTTCTTC,CASSLGMGRANYNEQFF,TRBJ2-1,-,-,TRBV7-3
TGTGCCAGCAGTGAAGCGCTTTATGGAGGGTCCTCTAGCACAGATACGCAGTATTTT,CASSEALYGGSSSTDTQYF,TRBJ2-3,-,-,TRBV2
TGTGCCAGTAGTGTAAACACTGAAGCTTTCTTT,CASSVNTEAFF,TRBJ1-1,-,-,TRBV19
TGCGCCAGCAGCCAAGATAGGACATACACTAACTATGGCTACACCTTC,CASSQDRTYTNYGYTF,TRBJ1-2,-,-,TRBV4-1
TGTGCCAGCAGCACCTCGGGCACAGATACGCAGTATTTT,CASSTSGTDTQYF,TRBJ2-3,-,once,TRBV5-4
TGTGCCAGCAGCTTGCCTAGGACAGGGTGGGAGCAGTTCTTC,CASSLPRTGWEQFF,TRBJ2-1,TRBD1,-,TRBV7-9
TGTGCCAGCGATTGGCCCTATAATTCACCCCTCCACTTT,CASDWPYNSPLHF,TRBJ1-6,-,-,TRBV6-1
TGTGCCAGCACCTATGGGGGGACTGAAGCTTTCTTT,CASTYGGTEAFF,TRBJ1-1,-,-,TRBV6-6
TGTGCCAGCAGTTTCCTGACAGGGTCGACCTACGAGCAGTACTTC,CASSFLTGSTYEQYF,TRBJ2-7,TRBD1,-,TRBV6-5
TGTGCCAGCAGTAGGGGGGGCCCCTCCTACGAGCAGTACTTC,CASSRGGPSYEQYF,TRBJ2-7,-,-,TRBV6-5
TGTGCCAGCAGCTTGGCGGGACAGAAGAACACTGAAGCTTTCTTT,CASSLAGQKNTEAFF,TRBJ1-1,TRBD1,-,TRBV5-5
TGTGCCAGCAGCTCGACGCCGGGACAGGGTTTTTTAGGCTACACCTTC,CASSSTPGQGFLGYTF,TRBJ1-2,TRBD1,-,TRBV11-2
TGTGCCAGCTCACGAAACCCGGGGACAGATACGCAGTATTTT,CASSRNPGTDTQYF,TRBJ2-3,-,-,TRBV18
TGTGCCAGTAGTCTGCGGACAGGGACAGATACGCAGTATTTT,CASSLRTGTDTQYF,TRBJ2-3,TRBD1,-,TRBV19
TGTGCCAGCAGCTCGCTGGAACAGGGTTTAGGTGGCTACACCTTC,CASSSLEQGLGGYTF,TRBJ1-2,-,few,TRBV7-9
TGTGCCAGCAGTTCTCCGCCCCCCGGTCCTGAAGCTTTCTTT,CASSSPPPGPEAFF,TRBJ1-1,-,-,TRBV28
TGTGCCAGTAGTGGGGGGCGACAGGGGAGGAGAACTGAAGCTTTCTTT,CASSGGRQGRRTEAFF,TRBJ1-1,TRBD1,-,TRBV19
TGCAGTGCCCCCACAGGGGACGAGCAGTACTTC,CSAPTGDEQYF,TRBJ2-7,TRBD1,-,TRBV20-1
TGTGCCAGCATTCAGGGGCAAGCGCCAAGCTCCTACGAGCAGTACTTC,CASIQGQAPSSYEQYF,TRBJ2-7,-,-,TRBV6-6
TGTGCCAGCAGCGTTGGACAATCCGAAGCTTTCTTT,CASSVGQSEAFF,TRBJ1-1,-,-,TRBV5-4
TGTGCTAGCGGCTCTGATGGGACAACCTATTACAATGAGCAGTTCTTC,CASGSDGTTYYNEQFF,TRBJ2-1,-,-,TRBV12-5
TGTGCCAGCAGTCCCCCAGGGGGACCTTACGAGCAGTACTTC,CASSPPGGPYEQYF,TRBJ2-7,TRBD1,-,TRBV6-6
TGTGCCAGCAGTGAATGGAGTGGCACCATATATTTT,CASSEWSGTIYF,TRBJ1-3,-,-,TRBV25-1
TGTGCTAGTGGTTTGACAGGGGGTGAAAAAGGCTACACCTTC,CASGLTGGEKGYTF,TRBJ1-2,TRBD1,-,TRBV12-5
TGTGCCAGCAGCCCACAGGGGAACTATGGCTACACCTTC,CASSPQGNYGYTF,TRBJ1-2,TRBD1,once,TRBV9
TGTGCCAGCAGCTTGGGATCGGGACAGGGTAATCTCCTGCAGTACTTC,CASSLGSGQGNLLQYF,TRBJ2-7,TRBD1,-,TRBV5-4
TGTGCCAGCAGCTGGAGCGGGGGATCCTACGAGCAGTACTTC,CASSWSGGSYEQYF,TRBJ2-7,TRBD2,-,TRBV11-2
TGTGCCAGCAGACTCATACCCGCGGGATTTGCCTACGAGCAGTACTTC,CASRLIPAGFAYEQYF,TRBJ2-7,-,-,TRBV28
TGTGCCTGGCGCGGGCCACAAGGCGAGCAGTACTTC,CAWRGPQGEQYF,TRBJ2-7,-,once,TRBV30
TGTGCCAGCAGTTCCCCAGACAGGTACGGCCAGCCCCAGCATTTT,CASSSPDRYGQPQHF,TRBJ1-5,-,-,TRBV28
TGTGCCAGCAGCGCCGACAGGAACGGTAGAAACACCATATATTTT,CASSADRNGRNTIYF,TRBJ1-3,-,-,TRBV6-5
TGTGCCAGCAGGGGTCGGGACAGGGGGCGATACGAGCAGTACTTC,CASRGRDRGRYEQYF,TRBJ2-7,TRBD1,-,TRBV5-6
TGTGCCAGCAGTGAAATGAGCTATTCTGGAAACACCATATATTTT,CASSEMSYSGNTIYF,TRBJ1-3,-,few,TRBV6-1
TGTGCCAGCAGCCGACAGGGTTGGGACACCGGGGAGCTGTTTTTT,CASSRQGWDTGELFF,TRBJ2-2,TRBD1,-,TRBV7-6